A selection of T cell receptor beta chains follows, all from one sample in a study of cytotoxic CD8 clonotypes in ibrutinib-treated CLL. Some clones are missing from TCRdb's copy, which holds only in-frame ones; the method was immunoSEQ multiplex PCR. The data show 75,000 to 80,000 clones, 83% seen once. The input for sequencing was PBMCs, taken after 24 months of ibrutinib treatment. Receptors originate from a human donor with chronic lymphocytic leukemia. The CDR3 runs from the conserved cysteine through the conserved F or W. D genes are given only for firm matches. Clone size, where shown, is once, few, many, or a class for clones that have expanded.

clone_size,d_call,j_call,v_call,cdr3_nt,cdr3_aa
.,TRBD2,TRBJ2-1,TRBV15,TGTGCCACCAGCAGAGATAGGCTAGCGGCCGAGCAGTTCTTC,CATSRDRLAAEQFF
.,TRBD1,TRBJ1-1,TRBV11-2,TGTGCCAGCAGCCCCCGAAGGGGCAGGGGGCAGGTAGTAACTGAAGCTTTCTTT,CASSPRRGRGQVVTEAFF
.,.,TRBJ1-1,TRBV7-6,TGTGCCAGCAGCAAGGGACAGAACACTGAAGCTTTCTTT,CASSKGQNTEAFF
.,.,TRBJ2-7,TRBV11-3,TGTGCCAGCTCCAGGACAGGGAGGGACGAGCAGTACTTC,CASSRTGRDEQYF
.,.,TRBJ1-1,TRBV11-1,TGTGCCAGCACCATCCGAGGAACTGAAGCTTTCTTT,CASTIRGTEAFF
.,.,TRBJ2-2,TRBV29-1,TGCAGCGTTCGCGCGGGACTGAACACCGGGGAGCTGTTTTTT,CSVRAGLNTGELFF
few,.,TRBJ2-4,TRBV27,TGTGCCAGCAGTTCGACTAGAAACATTCAGTACTTC,CASSSTRNIQYF
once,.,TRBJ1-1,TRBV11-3,TGTGCCAGCAGCTTAGGGGCAGGGGAAGCTTTCTTT,CASSLGAGEAFF
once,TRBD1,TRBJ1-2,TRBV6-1,TGTGCCAGCAGCGCCGGGACAGGGGTTAGGTATGGCTACACCTTC,CASSAGTGVRYGYTF
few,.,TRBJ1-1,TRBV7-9,TGTGCCAGCAGCTTAAGGAACAGGGACACTGAAGCTTTCTTT,CASSLRNRDTEAFF
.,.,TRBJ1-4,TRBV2,TGTGCCAGCCACAGGCTAATTAATGAAAAACTGTTTTTT,CASHRLINEKLFF
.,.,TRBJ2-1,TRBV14,TGTGCCAGCAGCCAAGAGAGCCTAGCCCAGTTCTTC,CASSQESLAQFF
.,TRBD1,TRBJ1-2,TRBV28,TGTGCCAGCAGGGGGCAGGGGGCTCCAAGTGGCTACACCTTC,CASRGQGAPSGYTF
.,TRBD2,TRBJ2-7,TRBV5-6,TGTGCCAGCAGCTCTTATCCCCCTAGCGGGAAGGGTGAGCAGTACTTC,CASSSYPPSGKGEQYF
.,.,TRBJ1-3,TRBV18,TGTGCCAGCTCACCCCCGGGGGGGGTCGGAAACACCATATATTTT,CASSPPGGVGNTIYF
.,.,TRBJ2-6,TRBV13,TGTGCCAGCAGCTCCCCCGGGTCTGGGGGCGGTTTTTCTGGGGCCAACGTCCTGACTTTC,CASSSPGSGGGFSGANVLTF
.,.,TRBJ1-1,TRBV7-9,TGTGCCAGCAGCTTAGAGAGGGTGACGAATCGGGACACTGAAGCTTTCTTT,CASSLERVTNRDTEAFF
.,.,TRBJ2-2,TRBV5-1,TGCGCCAGCAGCTTACAGGTGCAGAACACCGGGGAGCTGTTTTTT,CASSLQVQNTGELFF
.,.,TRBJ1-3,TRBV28,TGTGCCAGCAGTTCGAATCCGGGAAACACCATATATTTT,CASSSNPGNTIYF
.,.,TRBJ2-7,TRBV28,TGTGCCAGCAGTTTGCTCCAGGGCTACGAGCAGTACTTC,CASSLLQGYEQYF
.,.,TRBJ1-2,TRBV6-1,TGTGCCAGCACTTTAAGGGAGGGCTCCTTCTATGGCTACACCTTC,CASTLREGSFYGYTF
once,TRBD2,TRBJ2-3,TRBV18,TGTGCCAGCTCACCAGGATTAGCGGGTACAGATACGCAGTATTTT,CASSPGLAGTDTQYF
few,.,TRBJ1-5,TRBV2,TGTGCCAGCAGGGCGAAGGTTTGGGGCAATCAGCCCCAGCATTTT,CASRAKVWGNQPQHF
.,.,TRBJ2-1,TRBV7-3,TGTGCCAGCAGCTTAACTAGCTCCAATGAGCAGTTCTTC,CASSLTSSNEQFF
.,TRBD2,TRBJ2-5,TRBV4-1,TGCGCCAGCAGCCCACGGGCGGGAGGGCCTGGGGAGACCCAGTACTTC,CASSPRAGGPGETQYF
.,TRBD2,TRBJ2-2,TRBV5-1,TGCGCCAGCAGCTTGTCCGGGACTAGTGTTGCCGGGGAGCTGTTTTTT,CASSLSGTSVAGELFF
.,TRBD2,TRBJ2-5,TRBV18,TGTGCCAGCTCACAAGGACTAGGAGAGACCCAGTACTTC,CASSQGLGETQYF
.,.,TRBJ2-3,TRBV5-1,TGCGCCAGCAGCCTGGACCTGGGGACAGATACGCAGTATTTT,CASSLDLGTDTQYF
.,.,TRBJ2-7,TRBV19,TGTGCCAGTAGTATGAGGAGGGGCGCAGGTTACGAGCAGTACTTC,CASSMRRGAGYEQYF
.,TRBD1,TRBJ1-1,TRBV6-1,TGTGCCAGCACCGACAGGGGGCGCTGGGCTTTCTTT,CASTDRGRWAFF
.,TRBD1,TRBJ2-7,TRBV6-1,TGTGCCAGCAGTGTTTCCGGGACAGGGGGATACGAGCAGTACTTC,CASSVSGTGGYEQYF
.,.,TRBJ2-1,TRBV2,TGTGCCAGCATCAATAGGGGCTTGAGTTTTAATGAGCAGTTCTTC,CASINRGLSFNEQFF
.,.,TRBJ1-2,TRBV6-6,TGTGCCAGCAGCCCTGGAGGGGCCGATTACCACACCTTC,CASSPGGADYHTF
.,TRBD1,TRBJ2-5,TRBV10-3,TGTGCCATCAGCTCCCAGGGGGCCGGAGAGACCCAGTACTTC,CAISSQGAGETQYF
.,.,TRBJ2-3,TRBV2,TGTGCCAGCAAGGACCAGGAGCAGTATTTT,CASKDQEQYF
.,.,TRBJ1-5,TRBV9,TGTGCCAGCAGCGTAGATGGTCGTGGCAATCAGCCCCAGCATTTT,CASSVDGRGNQPQHF
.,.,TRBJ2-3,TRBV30,TGTGCCTGGAGCGGGGGAGCCGATACGCAGTATTTT,CAWSGGADTQYF
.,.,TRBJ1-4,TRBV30,TGTGCCTGGAAAGGGGAAGCAGGAAAACTGTTTTTT,CAWKGEAGKLFF
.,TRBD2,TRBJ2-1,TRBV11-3,TGTGCCAGCAGCTTAAATACGGATAGCGGGATGGATGAGCAGTTCTTC,CASSLNTDSGMDEQFF
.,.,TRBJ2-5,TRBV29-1,TGCAGCGTTGATCTAGGTCGGCGAGGAGAGACCCAGTACTTC,CSVDLGRRGETQYF
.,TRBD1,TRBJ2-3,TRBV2,TGTGCCAGCTCGACAGGGGGAGCAGATACGCAGTATTTT,CASSTGGADTQYF
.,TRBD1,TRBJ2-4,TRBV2,TGTGCCAGCAGTGCTTCACAGGGGCCCAACATTCAGTACTTC,CASSASQGPNIQYF
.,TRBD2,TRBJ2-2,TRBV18,TGTGCCAGCTCACCGGGACTAGCCACCGGGGAGCTGTTTTTT,CASSPGLATGELFF
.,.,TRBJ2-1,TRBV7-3,TGTGCCAGCAGCGCCTCCGACAGATACAATGAGCAGTTCTTC,CASSASDRYNEQFF
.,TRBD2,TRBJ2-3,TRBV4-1,TGCGCCAGCAGCCAAGTTTTCGGGCTAGCGGGAGGAGATACGCAGTATTTT,CASSQVFGLAGGDTQYF
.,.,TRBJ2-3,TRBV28,TGTGCCAGCAGTTTAACAGCGTCCACAGATACGCAGTATTTT,CASSLTASTDTQYF
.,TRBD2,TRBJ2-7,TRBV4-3,TGCGCCAGCAGCCAAGGACTAGCGGTTGCCTACGAGCAGTACTTC,CASSQGLAVAYEQYF